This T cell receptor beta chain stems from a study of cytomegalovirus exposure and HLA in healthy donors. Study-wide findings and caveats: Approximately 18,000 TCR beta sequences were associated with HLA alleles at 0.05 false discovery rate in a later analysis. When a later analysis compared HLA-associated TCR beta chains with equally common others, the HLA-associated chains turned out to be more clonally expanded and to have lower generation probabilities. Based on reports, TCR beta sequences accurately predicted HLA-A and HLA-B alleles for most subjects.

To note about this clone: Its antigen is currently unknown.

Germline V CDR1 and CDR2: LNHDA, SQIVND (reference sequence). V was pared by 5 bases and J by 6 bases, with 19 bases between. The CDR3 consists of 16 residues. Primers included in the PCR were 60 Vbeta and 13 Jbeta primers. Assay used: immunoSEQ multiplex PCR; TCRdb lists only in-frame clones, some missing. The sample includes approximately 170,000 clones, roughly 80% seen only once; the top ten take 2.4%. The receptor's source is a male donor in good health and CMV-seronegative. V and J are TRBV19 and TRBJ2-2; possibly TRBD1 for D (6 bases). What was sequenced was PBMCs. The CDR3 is CASSPPTPGEAGELFF. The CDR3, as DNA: TGTGCCAGTAGTCCCCCGACACCAGGGGAAGCCGGGGAGCTGTTTTTT.